These 19 T cell receptor beta chains were sequenced from one sample in a study of T cell changes during pregnancy in multiple sclerosis. Assay used: immunoSEQ multiplex PCR; TCRdb lists only in-frame clones, some missing. The sample shows roughly 80,000 clones, roughly 93% of them seen only once. The sequencing used peripheral blood, collected in the second trimester of pregnancy. These receptors were obtained from a female donor with multiple sclerosis, enrolled in a pregnancy study.

The chain has TRBV6-5 and TRBJ1-2; D not resolved. The V gene's germline CDR1 is MNHEY and CDR2 SVGAGI. V was cut by 3 bases and J by 0 bases, with 14 bases left in between. This CDR3 contains 16 residues. CDR3 bases: TGTGCCAGCAGTTATGGGCTCGACGACGCTAACTATGGCTACACCTTC. Protein product: CASSYGLDDANYGYTF.

The gene calls are TRBV4-1 and TRBJ2-1; the match to TRBD2 covers 16 bases. The trim removed 1 base at V and 7 bases at J, leaving 7 bases unmatched. Germline V gives CDR1 MGHRA, CDR2 YSYEKL. This CDR3 spans 18 amino acids. This CDR3 reads CASSQAGTSGGVFNEQFF. CDR3 DNA sequence: TGCGCCAGCAGCCAAGCAGGGACTAGCGGGGGGGTGTTTAATGAGCAGTTCTTC.

The CDR3 region has the DNA TGTGCCAGCAGTTTATCAGCCCTAGCGGGGACCTACGAGCAGTACTTC. Translated, it gives CASSLSALAGTYEQYF. The chain is built from TRBV27 and TRBJ2-7, with 9 bases lining up with TRBD2. CDR1 MNHEY and CDR2 SMNVEV come from the germline V gene (reference sequence). There are 16 residues in the CDR3. Trimming at V came to 0 bases and at J to 2 bases, leaving 5 bases not matched to a gene.

J is TRBJ2-5 and V is TRBV10-2; 14 bases are a match to TRBD2. V shed 6 bases, J shed 5 bases, and the junction held 8 bases outside the gene matches. The CDR3 sequence is 16 residues long. Germline V lookup: CDR1 WSHSY, CDR2 SAAADI. CDR3 nucleotides: TGCGCCAGCAGCCTGACTAGCGGGGGGGCCGGGGAGACCCAGTACTTC. The encoded protein is CASSLTSGGAGETQYF.

The CDR3 sequence is CASNPRVVRGYTF. In DNA form, the CDR3 reads TGTGCCAGCAACCCCAGGGTGGTGAGGGGCTACACCTTC. This chain joins TRBV6-1 and TRBJ1-2; D perhaps matches TRBD1 (5 bases). V was cut by 7 bases and J by 8 bases, with 17 bases left in between. The germline V gene encodes CDR1 MNHNS and CDR2 SASEGT. This CDR3 region has 13 residues.

The J gene is TRBJ1-1, the V gene TRBV9, with D unresolved. Looked up from germline, CDR1 is SGDLS and CDR2 is YYNGEE. The ends were cut back, 4 bases at V and 1 base at J, with 14 bases in the middle. The CDR3 consists of 15 residues. In DNA form, the CDR3 reads TGTGCCAGCAGCCCGAAGAGAACAGAGAACACTGAAGCTTTCTTT. Amino acids: CASSPKRTENTEAFF.

V and J are TRBV15 and TRBJ2-5; 7 bases align to TRBD2. Trimming at V came to 5 bases and at J to 2 bases, leaving 8 bases not matched to a gene. The CDR3 consists of 15 residues. CDR1 LNHNV and CDR2 YYDKDF come from the germline V gene (reference sequence). The CDR3 sequence: CATSGGDWGQETQYF. As DNA, the CDR3 is TGTGCCACCAGCGGGGGGGACTGGGGGCAAGAGACCCAGTACTTC. Together with reference TRBV15 and TRBJ2-5, the CDR3 gives the full variable domain: DAMVIQNPRYQVTQFGKPVTLSCSQTLNHNVMYWYQQKSSQAPKLLFHYYDKDFNNEADTPDNFQSRRPNTSFCFLDIRSPGLGDTAMYLCATSGGDWGQETQYFGPGTRLLVL.

The chain recombines TRBV6-1 with TRBJ2-7; D possibly corresponds to TRBD2 (5 bases). Trimming removed 1 base from V and 3 bases from J, with 13 bases in between. The CDR3 length is 15 residues. From germline, CDR1 is MNHNS and CDR2 SASEGT. CDR3: CASSEGGAGVYEQYF. CDR3 bases: TGTGCCAGCAGTGAAGGGGGTGCCGGGGTCTACGAGCAGTACTTC.

The chain links TRBV10-2 to TRBJ1-5, with D maybe TRBD1 (5 bases). V shed 5 bases and J shed 4 bases, with 12 bases lying between them. The CDR3 has 14 residues. Germline assignment: CDR1 WSHSY and CDR2 SAAADI. CDR3 nucleotides: TGCGCCAGCAGTAAAGGGGCCCTTAATCAGCCCCAGCATTTT. Translated: CASSKGALNQPQHF.

In this sample, this clone turned up once. The J gene is TRBJ1-2, the V gene TRBV27, with no clear D. The V end was cut by 6 bases, the J end by 0 bases, with 14 bases between. Looked up from germline, CDR1 is MNHEY and CDR2 is SMNVEV (reference sequence). The CDR3 runs to 15 residues. CDR3 bases: TGTGCCAGCAGCCCTACGACACTAGCTAACTATGGCTACACCTTC. Its protein product is CASSPTTLANYGYTF.

This clone was found once. The chain couples TRBV7-9 to TRBJ1-1; 8 bases align to TRBD1. The CDR3 extends over 15 amino acids. Germline CDR1 reads SEHNR; CDR2 reads FQNEAQ (reference sequence). The V gene end was trimmed by 4 bases and the J gene end by 1 base; junction bases not matched to a gene: 5. The CDR3 spells CASSSGQGWNTEAFF. The CDR3 DNA reads TGTGCCAGCAGCTCCGGACAGGGATGGAACACTGAAGCTTTCTTT.

The chain has TRBV11-2 and TRBJ2-7; no reliable D call. V lost 4 bases, J lost 3 bases, and 10 bases lay in between. CDR1 and CDR2 (germline): SGHAT, FQNNGV. The CDR3 is made up of 13 amino acids. The CDR3 region has the DNA TGTGCCAGCAGCTCCCCCCCGGGCTACGAGCAGTACTTC. It specifies CASSSPPGYEQYF.

The chain recombines TRBV29-1 with TRBJ1-6; perhaps TRBD1 as D (6 bases). The CDR3 length is 13 residues. Looked up from germline, CDR1 is SQVTM and CDR2 is ANQGSEA. The V end lost 3 bases, the J end lost 6 bases, and 9 bases lay between the germline ends. The CDR3 loop reads CSVEDSSNSPLHF. CDR3 sequence (DNA): TGCAGCGTTGAGGACAGCTCTAATTCACCCCTCCACTTT.

The V and J genes are TRBV2 and TRBJ2-7; perhaps TRBD1 as D (5 bases). Germline V lookup: CDR1 SNHLY, CDR2 FYNNEI. V was trimmed by 6 bases and J by 2 bases, leaving 8 bases between them. The length of the CDR3 is 12 residues. As DNA, the CDR3 is TGTGCCAGCAGGGACACCGCCTACGAGCAGTACTTC. Protein sequence: CASRDTAYEQYF.

This clone was observed a few times. The gene calls are TRBV2 and TRBJ1-2; D gene ambiguous. The CDR3 totals 14 residues. V was trimmed by 4 bases and J by 0 bases, leaving 9 bases between them. Germline V gene sequence: CDR1 SNHLY, CDR2 FYNNEI. CDR3 DNA sequence: TGTGCCAGCAGTGTACTCCAAGCTAACTATGGCTACACCTTC. As protein: CASSVLQANYGYTF.

The chain couples TRBV6-1 to TRBJ1-5, with D possibly TRBD1 on 6 matching bases. The CDR3 is made up of 14 amino acids. V was trimmed by 7 bases and J by 4 bases, leaving 14 bases between them. Germline lookup yields CDR1 MNHNS and CDR2 SASEGT. The DNA of the CDR3 is TGTGCCAGCACCGGAGGGGGGGTAAATCAGCCCCAGCATTTT. It encodes CASTGGGVNQPQHF.

V is TRBV7-9 and J is TRBJ2-7; tentatively, D is TRBD1 (5 bases). CDR1 SEHNR and CDR2 FQNEAQ come from the germline V gene (reference sequence). V was clipped by 7 bases and J by 3 bases, with 13 bases between them. The CDR3 sequence is 13 residues long. CDR3 loop: CASTYTQGYEQYF. The CDR3 DNA is TGTGCCAGCACTTATACCCAGGGCTACGAGCAGTACTTC.

V and J are TRBV11-2 and TRBJ2-5, with 8 nucleotides matching TRBD2. Germline V gene data show CDR1 as SGHAT and CDR2 as FQNNGV. Trimming at V came to 9 bases and at J to 0 bases, leaving 15 bases not matched to a gene. CDR3 length: 17 amino acids. Written as DNA, the CDR3 is TGTGCCAGTCGTCAGGGGCGGGGGGCCTCGTACCAAGAGACCCAGTACTTC. This codes for CASRQGRGASYQETQYF.

V gene TRBV10-1 combines with J gene TRBJ2-2, with 10 positions matching TRBD2. Germline CDR1 and CDR2: WNHNN and SYGVQD (reference sequence). CDR3 length: 16 amino acids. The J segment lost 6 bases and the V segment lost 2 bases, leaving 6 bases of the junction unmatched. In nucleotides, the CDR3 is TGCGCCAGCAGTGAGCTGTCTAGCGGGAGACCCGGGGAGCTGTTTTTT. The encoded protein is CASSELSSGRPGELFF.